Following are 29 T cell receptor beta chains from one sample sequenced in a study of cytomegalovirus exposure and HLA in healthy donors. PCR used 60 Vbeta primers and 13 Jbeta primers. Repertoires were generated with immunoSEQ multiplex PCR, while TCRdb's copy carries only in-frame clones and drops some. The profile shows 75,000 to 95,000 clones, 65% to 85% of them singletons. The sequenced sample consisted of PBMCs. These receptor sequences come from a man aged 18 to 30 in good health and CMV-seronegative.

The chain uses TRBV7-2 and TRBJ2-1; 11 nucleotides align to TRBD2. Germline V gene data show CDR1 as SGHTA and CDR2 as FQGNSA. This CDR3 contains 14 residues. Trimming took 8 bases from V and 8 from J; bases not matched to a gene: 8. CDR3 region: CASGIAGGPDEQFF. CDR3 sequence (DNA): TGTGCCAGCGGGATAGCGGGAGGGCCGGATGAGCAGTTCTTC.

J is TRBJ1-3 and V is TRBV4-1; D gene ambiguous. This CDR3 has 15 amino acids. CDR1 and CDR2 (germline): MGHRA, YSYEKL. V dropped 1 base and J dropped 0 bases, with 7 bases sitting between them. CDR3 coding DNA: TGCGCCAGCAGCCAAGTGTCGGGCTCTGGAAACACCATATATTTT. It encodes CASSQVSGSGNTIYF.

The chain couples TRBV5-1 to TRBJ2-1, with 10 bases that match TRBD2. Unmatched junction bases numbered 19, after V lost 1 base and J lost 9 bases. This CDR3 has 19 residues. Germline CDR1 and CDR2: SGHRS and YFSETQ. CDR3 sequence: CASSLLLAGVPVRGIEQFF. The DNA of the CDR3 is TGCGCCAGCAGCTTGTTGCTAGCGGGAGTCCCCGTGCGGGGTATTGAGCAGTTCTTC.

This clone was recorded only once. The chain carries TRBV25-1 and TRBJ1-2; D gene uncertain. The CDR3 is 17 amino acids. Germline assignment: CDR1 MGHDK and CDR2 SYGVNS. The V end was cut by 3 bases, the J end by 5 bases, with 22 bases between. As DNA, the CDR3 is TGTGCCAGCAGTGATCATGGACTTCCGACCGCCTCTTATGGCTACACCTTC. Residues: CASSDHGLPTASYGYTF.

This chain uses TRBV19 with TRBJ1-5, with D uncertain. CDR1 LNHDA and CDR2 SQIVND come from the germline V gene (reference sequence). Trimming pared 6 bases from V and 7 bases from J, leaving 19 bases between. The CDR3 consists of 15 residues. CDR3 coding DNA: TGTGCCAGTAGCAACCTAGCGGGAGGTGGCCAGCCCCAGCATTTT. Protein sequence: CASSNLAGGGQPQHF. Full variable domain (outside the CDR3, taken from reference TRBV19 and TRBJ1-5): DGGITQSPKYLFRKEGQNVTLSCEQNLNHDAMYWYRQDPGQGLRLIYYSQIVNDFQKGDIAEGYSVSREKKESFPLTVTSAQKNPTAFYLCASSNLAGGGQPQHFGDGTRLSIL.

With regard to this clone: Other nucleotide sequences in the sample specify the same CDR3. CDR3 residues: CASSKTGVNTEAFF. CDR3 coding DNA: TGTGCCAGCAGCAAAACAGGGGTTAACACTGAAGCTTTCTTT. The chain employs TRBV7-9 and TRBJ1-1; 7 nucleotides align to TRBD1. Germline V gene data show CDR1 as SEHNR and CDR2 as FQNEAQ (reference sequence). With V trimmed by 5 bases and J by 2 bases, 5 bases remained unmatched. CDR3 length: 14 amino acids.

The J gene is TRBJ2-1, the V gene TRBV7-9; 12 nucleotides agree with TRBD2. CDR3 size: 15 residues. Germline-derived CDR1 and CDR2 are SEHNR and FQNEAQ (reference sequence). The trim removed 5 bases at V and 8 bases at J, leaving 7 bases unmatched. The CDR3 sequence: CASSPLAGGPHEQFF. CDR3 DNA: TGTGCCAGCAGCCCTCTAGCGGGAGGGCCACATGAGCAGTTCTTC.

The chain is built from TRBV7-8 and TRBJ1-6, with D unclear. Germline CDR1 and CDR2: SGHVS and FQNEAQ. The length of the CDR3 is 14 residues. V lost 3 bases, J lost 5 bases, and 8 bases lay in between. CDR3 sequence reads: CASSFPADNSPLHF. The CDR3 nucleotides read TGTGCCAGCAGCTTCCCGGCGGATAATTCACCCCTCCACTTT. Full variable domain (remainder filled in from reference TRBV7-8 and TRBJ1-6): GAGVSQSPRYKVAKRGQDVALRCDPISGHVSLFWYQQALGQGPEFLTYFQNEAQLDKSGLPSDRFFAERPEGSVSTLKIQRTQQEDSAVYLCASSFPADNSPLHFGNGTRLTVT.

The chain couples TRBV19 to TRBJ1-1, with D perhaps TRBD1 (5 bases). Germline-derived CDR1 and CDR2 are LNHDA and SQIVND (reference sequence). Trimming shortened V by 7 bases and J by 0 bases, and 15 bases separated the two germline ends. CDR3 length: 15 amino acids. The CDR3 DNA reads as TGTGCCAGTACCTGGGGCGGGGGGATGAACACTGAAGCTTTCTTT. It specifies CASTWGGGMNTEAFF.

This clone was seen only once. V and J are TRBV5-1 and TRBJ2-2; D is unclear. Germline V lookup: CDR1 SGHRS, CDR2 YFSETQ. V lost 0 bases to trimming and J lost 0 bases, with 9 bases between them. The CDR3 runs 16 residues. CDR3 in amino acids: CASSLEVAANTGELFF. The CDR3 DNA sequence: TGCGCCAGCAGCTTGGAAGTAGCCGCGAACACCGGGGAGCTGTTTTTT.

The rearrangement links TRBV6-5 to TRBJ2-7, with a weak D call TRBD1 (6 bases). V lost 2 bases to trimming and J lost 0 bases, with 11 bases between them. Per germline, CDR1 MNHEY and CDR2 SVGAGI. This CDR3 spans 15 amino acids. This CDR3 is CASSYGTPTSYEQYF. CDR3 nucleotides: TGTGCCAGCAGTTACGGGACACCAACCTCCTACGAGCAGTACTTC.

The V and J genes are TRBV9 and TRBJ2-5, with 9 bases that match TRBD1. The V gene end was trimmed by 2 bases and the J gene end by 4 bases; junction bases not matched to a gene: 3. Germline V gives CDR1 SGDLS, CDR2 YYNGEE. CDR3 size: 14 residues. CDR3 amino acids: CASSVGQGAETQYF. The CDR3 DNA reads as TGTGCCAGCAGCGTGGGACAGGGCGCAGAGACCCAGTACTTC.

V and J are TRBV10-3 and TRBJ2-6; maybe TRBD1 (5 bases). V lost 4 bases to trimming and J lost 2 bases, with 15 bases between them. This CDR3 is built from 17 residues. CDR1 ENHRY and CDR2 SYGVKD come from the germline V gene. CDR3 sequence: CAISGTNGDPGANVLTF. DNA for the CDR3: TGTGCCATCAGTGGGACAAATGGAGATCCTGGGGCCAACGTCCTGACTTTC.

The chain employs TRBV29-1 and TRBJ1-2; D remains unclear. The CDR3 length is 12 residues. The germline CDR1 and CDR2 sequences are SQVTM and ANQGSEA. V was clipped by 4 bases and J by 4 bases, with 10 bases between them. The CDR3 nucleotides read TGCAGCGTTGGCAACGAAGCCTATGGCTACACCTTC. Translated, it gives CSVGNEAYGYTF.

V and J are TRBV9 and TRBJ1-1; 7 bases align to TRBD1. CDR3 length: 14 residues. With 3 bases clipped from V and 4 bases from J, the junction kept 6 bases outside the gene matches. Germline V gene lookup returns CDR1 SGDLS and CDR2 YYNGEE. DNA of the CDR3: TGTGCCAGCAGCGCGACAGGGCGAGGCACTGAAGCTTTCTTT. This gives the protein CASSATGRGTEAFF.

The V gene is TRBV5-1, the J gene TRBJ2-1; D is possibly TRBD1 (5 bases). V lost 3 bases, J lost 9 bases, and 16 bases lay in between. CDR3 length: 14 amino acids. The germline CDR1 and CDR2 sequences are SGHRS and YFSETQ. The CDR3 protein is CASSYSTVLGEQFF. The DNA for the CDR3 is TGCGCCAGCAGCTACTCGACAGTCTTGGGTGAGCAGTTCTTC.

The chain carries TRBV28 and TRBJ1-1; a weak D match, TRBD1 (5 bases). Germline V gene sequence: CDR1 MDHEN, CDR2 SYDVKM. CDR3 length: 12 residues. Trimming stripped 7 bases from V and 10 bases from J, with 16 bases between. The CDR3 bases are TGTGCCAGCACCGTCGGTAGCGGGGGAGCTTTCTTT. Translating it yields CASTVGSGGAFF.

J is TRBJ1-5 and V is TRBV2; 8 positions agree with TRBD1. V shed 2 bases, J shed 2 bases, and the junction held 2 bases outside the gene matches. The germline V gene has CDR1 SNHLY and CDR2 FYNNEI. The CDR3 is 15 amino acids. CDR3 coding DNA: TGTGCCAGCAGTGAATGGGGACAGGGCAATCAGCCCCAGCATTTT. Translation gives CASSEWGQGNQPQHF.

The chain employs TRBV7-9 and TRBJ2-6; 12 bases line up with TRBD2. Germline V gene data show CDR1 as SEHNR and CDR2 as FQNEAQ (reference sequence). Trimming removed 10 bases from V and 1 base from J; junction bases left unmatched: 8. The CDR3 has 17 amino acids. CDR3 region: CANLQTSGRSGANVLTF. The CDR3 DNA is TGTGCCAACCTGCAAACTAGCGGGAGGTCTGGGGCCAACGTCCTGACTTTC.

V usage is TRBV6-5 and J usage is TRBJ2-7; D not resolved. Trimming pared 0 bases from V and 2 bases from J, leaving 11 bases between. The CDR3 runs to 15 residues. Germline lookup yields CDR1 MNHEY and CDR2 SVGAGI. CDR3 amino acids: CASSYSSGTTYEQYF. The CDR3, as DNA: TGTGCCAGCAGTTACTCGAGTGGTACTACCTACGAGCAGTACTTC.

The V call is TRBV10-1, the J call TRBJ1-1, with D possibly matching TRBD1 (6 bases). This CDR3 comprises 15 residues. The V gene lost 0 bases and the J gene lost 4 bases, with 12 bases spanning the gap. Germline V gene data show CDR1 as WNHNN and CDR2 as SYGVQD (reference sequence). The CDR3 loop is CASSESGQGTTEAFF. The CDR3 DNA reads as TGCGCCAGCAGTGAGTCTGGGCAGGGGACCACTGAAGCTTTCTTT.

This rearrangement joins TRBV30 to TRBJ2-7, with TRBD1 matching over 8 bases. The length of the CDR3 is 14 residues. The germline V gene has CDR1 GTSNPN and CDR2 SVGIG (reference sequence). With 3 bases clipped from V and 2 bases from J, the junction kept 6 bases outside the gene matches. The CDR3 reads CAWRGGTGTYEQYF. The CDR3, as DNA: TGTGCCTGGAGAGGCGGGACAGGCACCTACGAGCAGTACTTC.

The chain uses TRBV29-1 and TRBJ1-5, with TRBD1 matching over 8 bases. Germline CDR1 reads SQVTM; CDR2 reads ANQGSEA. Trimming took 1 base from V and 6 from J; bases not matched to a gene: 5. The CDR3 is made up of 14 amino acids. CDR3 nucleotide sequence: TGCAGCGTTGAAGTGACAGGGGTGGGTCAGCCCCAGCATTTT. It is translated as CSVEVTGVGQPQHF. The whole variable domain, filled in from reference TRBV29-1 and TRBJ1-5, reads SAVISQKPSRDICQRGTSLTIQCQVDSQVTMMFWYRQQPGQSLTLIATANQGSEATYESGFVIDKFPISRPNLTFSTLTVSNMSPEDSSIYLCSVEVTGVGQPQHFGDGTRLSIL.

This chain's CDR3 is CASSTGGNTIYF. CDR3 nucleotide sequence: TGTGCCAGCAGCACCGGTGGAAACACCATATATTTT. The J gene is TRBJ1-3, the V gene TRBV6-1; D gene uncertain. The CDR3 length is 12 residues. The V end was cut by 6 bases, the J end by 3 bases, with 6 bases between. Looked up from germline, CDR1 is MNHNS and CDR2 is SASEGT.

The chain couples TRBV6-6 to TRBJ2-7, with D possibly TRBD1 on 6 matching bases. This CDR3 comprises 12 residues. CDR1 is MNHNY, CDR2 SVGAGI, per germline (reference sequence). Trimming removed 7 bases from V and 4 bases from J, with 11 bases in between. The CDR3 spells CASNRRGYEQYF. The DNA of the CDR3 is TGTGCCAGCAATAGAAGGGGGTACGAGCAGTACTTC.

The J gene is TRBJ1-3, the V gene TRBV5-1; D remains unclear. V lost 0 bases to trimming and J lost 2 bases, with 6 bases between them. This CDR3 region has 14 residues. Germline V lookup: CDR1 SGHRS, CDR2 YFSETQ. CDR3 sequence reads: CASSLAATGNTIYF. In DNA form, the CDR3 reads TGCGCCAGCAGCTTGGCCGCTACTGGAAACACCATATATTTT.

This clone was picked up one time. The CDR3 DNA follows: TGCGCCAGCAGCTTAGGACAGGGATCAGAGGCCCAGCATTTT. Protein product: CASSLGQGSEAQHF. The chain has TRBV5-1 and TRBJ1-5; 8 bases are a match to TRBD1. Germline V gene data show CDR1 as SGHRS and CDR2 as YFSETQ. The CDR3 totals 14 residues. J was trimmed by 11 bases and V by 2 bases; bases with no gene match: 9.

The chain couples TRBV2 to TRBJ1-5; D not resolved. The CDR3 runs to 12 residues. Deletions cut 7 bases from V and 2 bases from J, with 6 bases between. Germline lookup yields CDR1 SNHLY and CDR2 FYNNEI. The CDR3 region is CASTVGNQPQHF. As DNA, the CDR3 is TGTGCCAGCACGGTGGGCAATCAGCCCCAGCATTTT. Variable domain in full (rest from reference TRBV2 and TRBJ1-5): EPEVTQTPSHQVTQMGQEVILRCVPISNHLYFYWYRQILGQKVEFLVSFYNNEISEKSEIFDDQFSVERPDGSNFTLKIRSTKLEDSAMYFCASTVGNQPQHFGDGTRLSIL.

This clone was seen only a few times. The CDR3 sequence: CASRGPGDNEQFF. For the CDR3, the DNA is TGTGCCAGCAGGGGTCCGGGGGACAATGAGCAGTTCTTC. The rearrangement joins TRBV21-1 to TRBJ2-1; the DNA was not used to check the table's D call, TRBD2. TRBV21-1 is a pseudogene locus. This CDR3 spans 13 amino acids.